A selection of T cell receptor beta chains follows, all from one sample in a study of CD8 T cells in Susac syndrome. TCRdb re-called the immunoSEQ multiplex PCR reads with MiXCR, one entry per CDR3 protein. The data contain 75,000 to 95,000 distinct CDR3 sequences, more than 85% of them singletons. The sample was CD8+ T cells from PBMCs. All receptors come from a human donor with Susac syndrome. Both conserved end residues are part of each CDR3. The D gene is left open where the match is weak. Size is stated for part of the rows, as once, few or many counts, or as a class when the clone is expanded.

size: once
V: TRBV27
D: TRBD1
J: TRBJ2-7
CDR3: CASSYGQGWGYEQYF
DNA: TGTGCCAGCAGTTATGGACAGGGTTGGGGATACGAGCAGTACTTC

size: .
V: TRBV20-1
D: .
J: TRBJ2-3
CDR3: CSARDFHTDTQYF
DNA: TGCAGTGCCCGGGACTTCCACACAGATACGCAGTATTTT

size: .
V: TRBV19
D: .
J: TRBJ2-4
CDR3: CASSESAAIQYF
DNA: TGTGCCAGTAGTGAGTCGGCGGCCATTCAGTACTTC

size: .
V: TRBV30
D: .
J: TRBJ2-1
CDR3: CAWSEANEQFF
DNA: TGTGCCTGGAGTGAGGCTAATGAGCAGTTCTTC

size: .
V: TRBV27
D: TRBD1
J: TRBJ2-7
CDR3: CASSLSGAGGKQYF
DNA: TGTGCCAGCAGTTTAAGTGGGGCAGGGGGAAAGCAGTACTTC

size: .
V: TRBV13
D: .
J: TRBJ2-4
CDR3: CASSLGVDKNIQYF
DNA: TGTGCCAGCAGCTTAGGGGTTGACAAAAACATTCAGTACTTC

size: .
V: TRBV29-1
D: TRBD1
J: TRBJ2-4
CDR3: CSVGTGENIQYF
DNA: TGCAGCGTTGGGACAGGGGAAAACATTCAGTACTTC

size: .
V: TRBV29-1
D: .
J: TRBJ2-3
CDR3: CSVEPSGMLYDKYF
DNA: TGCAGCGTTGAACCTAGTGGGATGCTATACGACAAGTATTTT

size: once
V: TRBV12-3/TRBV12-4
D: .
J: TRBJ1-2
CDR3: CASSLRGSHYGYTF
DNA: TGTGCCAGCAGTTTAAGGGGCAGTCACTATGGCTACACCTTC

size: .
V: TRBV20-1
D: .
J: TRBJ1-1
CDR3: CSANSGQTTEAFF
DNA: TGCAGTGCTAATTCTGGACAGACCACTGAAGCTTTCTTT

size: .
V: TRBV29-1
D: .
J: TRBJ2-5
CDR3: CSVEEETWTQYF
DNA: TGCAGCGTTGAGGAGGAAACCTGGACCCAGTACTTC

size: .
V: TRBV6-6
D: .
J: TRBJ2-3
CDR3: CASSLGISGADTQYF
DNA: TGTGCCAGCAGCTTAGGGATCAGCGGCGCAGATACGCAGTATTTT

size: .
V: TRBV12-3/TRBV12-4
D: .
J: TRBJ2-7
CDR3: CASSPPSYEQYF
DNA: TGTGCCAGCAGTCCCCCCTCCTACGAGCAGTACTTC

size: .
V: TRBV24-1
D: .
J: TRBJ2-7
CDR3: CATSGAQRSYEQYF
DNA: TGTGCCACCAGCGGAGCCCAAAGGTCCTACGAGCAGTACTTC

size: .
V: TRBV20-1
D: TRBD1
J: TRBJ2-7
CDR3: CSARSVQGEYEQYF
DNA: TGCAGTGCTAGAAGTGTACAGGGGGAATACGAGCAGTACTTC

size: .
V: TRBV20-1
D: TRBD1
J: TRBJ2-1
CDR3: CSARDLGQGYGEQFF
DNA: TGCAGTGCTAGAGATTTAGGACAGGGGTACGGTGAGCAGTTCTTC

size: .
V: TRBV24-1
D: .
J: TRBJ2-5
CDR3: CATSEGQETQYF
DNA: TGTGCCACCAGTGAGGGACAAGAGACCCAGTACTTC

size: .
V: TRBV14
D: .
J: TRBJ2-7
CDR3: CASSHWGLEYEQYF
DNA: TGTGCCAGCAGCCACTGGGGGTTAGAGTACGAGCAGTACTTC

size: .
V: TRBV30
D: .
J: TRBJ2-7
CDR3: CAWSQGDSYEQYF
DNA: TGTGCCTGGAGTCAGGGAGACTCCTACGAGCAGTACTTC

size: .
V: TRBV15
D: .
J: TRBJ2-1
CDR3: CATSRDHGTLFGDEQFF
DNA: TGTGCCACCAGCAGAGATCACGGGACACTGTTTGGCGATGAGCAGTTCTTC

size: .
V: TRBV5-6
D: .
J: TRBJ2-1
CDR3: CASSFPSDNYNEQFF
DNA: TGTGCCAGCAGCTTCCCTAGCGACAACTACAATGAGCAGTTCTTC

size: .
V: TRBV6-1
D: .
J: TRBJ2-5
CDR3: CAWGEGAGETQYF
DNA: TGTGCCTGGGGGGAGGGGGCTGGGGAGACCCAGTACTTC

size: .
V: TRBV30
D: .
J: TRBJ2-1
CDR3: CAWSLGEQFF
DNA: TGTGCCTGGAGTCTTGGAGAGCAGTTCTTC

size: .
V: TRBV27
D: .
J: TRBJ2-7
CDR3: CASSLTPEGEQYF
DNA: TGTGCCAGCAGTTTAACCCCGGAGGGGGAGCAGTACTTC

size: .
V: TRBV29-1
D: .
J: TRBJ2-1
CDR3: CSVPRYNEQFF
DNA: TGCAGCGTTCCCCGCTACAATGAGCAGTTCTTC

size: .
V: TRBV4-1
D: .
J: TRBJ1-1
CDR3: CASSQDGFMNTEAFF
DNA: TGCGCCAGCAGCCAAGATGGGTTCATGAACACTGAAGCTTTCTTT

size: .
V: TRBV7-9
D: .
J: TRBJ2-5
CDR3: CATAEGQETQYF
DNA: TGTGCCACCGCAGAAGGGCAAGAGACCCAGTACTTC

size: .
V: TRBV2
D: .
J: TRBJ1-4
CDR3: CASSDSTANEKLFF
DNA: TGTGCCAGCAGTGATTCGACAGCGAATGAAAAACTGTTTTTT

size: .
V: TRBV20-1
D: TRBD2
J: TRBJ2-7
CDR3: CSAIGLAAGEQYF
DNA: TGCAGTGCCATCGGACTAGCGGCGGGGGAGCAGTACTTC

size: once
V: TRBV28
D: .
J: TRBJ2-3
CDR3: CASSLPLDSTDTQYF
DNA: TGTGCCAGCAGTTTACCTCTAGACAGCACAGATACGCAGTATTTT

size: .
V: TRBV23-1
D: TRBD1
J: TRBJ2-1
CDR3: CASSQSWGTGNEQFF
DNA: TGCGCCAGCAGTCAATCATGGGGGACAGGGAATGAGCAGTTCTTC

size: .
V: TRBV2
D: .
J: TRBJ2-7
CDR3: CASTRAGSEQYF
DNA: TGTGCCAGCACCCGGGCGGGATCCGAGCAGTACTTC

size: .
V: TRBV29-1
D: .
J: TRBJ2-2
CDR3: CSVERNRGELFF
DNA: TGCAGCGTTGAGCGGAACCGCGGGGAGCTGTTTTTT